Listed here are 18 T cell receptor beta chains from one sample, sequenced in a study of T cell responses to AZD1222 COVID-19 vaccine. TCRdb's copy holds only in-frame clones and misses some; the assay was immunoSEQ multiplex PCR. This table has some 130,000 clones, about 88% appearing once. Here the sequenced sample was peripheral blood, taken on day 0 of AZD1222 vaccination. The receptors shown here come from an adult in good health.

Written as DNA, the CDR3 is TGTGCCAGCAGCCGACTAGCGGGGACAAACAATGAGCAGTTCTTC. This codes for CASSRLAGTNNEQFF. The V gene is TRBV25-1, the J gene TRBJ2-1; 11 nucleotides agree with TRBD2. V was pared by 6 bases and J by 5 bases, with 6 bases of the junction left unmatched. The V gene's germline CDR1 is MGHDK and CDR2 SYGVNS. This CDR3 spans 15 amino acids.

The CDR3 spells CASRTSGTTGELFF. The CDR3, as DNA: TGTGCCAGCAGGACTAGCGGGACCACCGGGGAGCTGTTTTTT. The chain joins TRBV28 to TRBJ2-2; 11 bases map to TRBD2. V lost 6 bases and J lost 4; bases outside the gene matches: 1. CDR1 is MDHEN and CDR2 is SYDVKM in the germline V gene. The CDR3 has 14 residues.

This sequence joins TRBV5-1 and TRBJ2-1, with 10 positions matching TRBD2. CDR1 is SGHRS and CDR2 is YFSETQ in the germline V gene. There are 15 residues in the CDR3. With 5 bases clipped from V and 4 bases from J, the junction kept 6 bases outside the gene matches. CDR3 sequence (DNA): TGCGCCAGCAGACCTCTAGCGGGAGCATACAATGAGCAGTTCTTC. Residues: CASRPLAGAYNEQFF. The full variable domain, in which reference TRBV5-1 and TRBJ2-1 provide the parts outside the CDR3, is KAGVTQTPRYLIKTRGQQVTLSCSPISGHRSVSWYQQTPGQGLQFLFEYFSETQRNKGNFPGRFSGRQFSNSRSEMNVSTLELGDSALYLCASRPLAGAYNEQFFGPGTRLTVL.

This clone appeared a few times. J is TRBJ2-5 and V is TRBV3-1 (or the pseudogene TRBV3-2); D gene uncertain. Germline CDR1 is LGHDT and CDR2 is YNNKEL (reference sequence). The CDR3 has 13 amino acids. Trimming stripped 3 bases from V and 1 base from J, with 6 bases between. DNA for the CDR3: TGTGCCAGCAGCCAGACAAGCCAAGAGACCCAGTACTTC. This encodes CASSQTSQETQYF.

This rearrangement joins TRBV6-6 to TRBJ1-6; TRBD1 is a possible D gene (6 bases). This CDR3 spans 13 amino acids. V lost 2 bases, J lost 18 bases, and 17 bases lay in between. Germline V gene data show CDR1 as MNHNY and CDR2 as SVGAGI (reference sequence). The CDR3 loop is CASSYPPGGPDHF. The CDR3 DNA is TGTGCCAGCAGTTACCCTCCGGGGGGCCCAGACCACTTT.

The CDR3 DNA sequence: TGTGCCAGCAGTGAACGACAGGGTGGGAACACTGAAGCTTTCTTT. This gives the protein CASSERQGGNTEAFF. The chain uses TRBV6-1 and TRBJ1-1; 7 nucleotides agree with TRBD1. From germline, CDR1 is MNHNS and CDR2 SASEGT. This CDR3 spans 15 amino acids. Germline trimming cut 2 bases from V and 1 base from J; bases unmatched to any gene: 4.

A note on this clone: This sample includes further DNA sequences coding for the same CDR3. This sequence joins TRBV30 and TRBJ1-3, with unresolved D. CDR1 GTSNPN and CDR2 SVGIG come from the germline V gene (reference sequence). V was pared by 0 bases and J by 7 bases, with 7 bases between. This CDR3 has 12 amino acids. The CDR3: CAWSVSGNTIYF. The CDR3 nucleotides read TGTGCCTGGAGTGTATCGGGGAACACCATATATTTT.

The DNA for the CDR3 is TGTGCCAGCAGTTCCTCAGGGACTAGCGGGAACGACGAGCAGTACTTC. Amino acids: CASSSSGTSGNDEQYF. V usage is TRBV28 and J usage is TRBJ2-7; 13 nucleotides align to TRBD2. V lost 4 bases to trimming and J lost 5 bases; unmatched junction nucleotides: 8. This CDR3 is 16 amino acids long. Germline V gene sequence: CDR1 MDHEN, CDR2 SYDVKM.

The chain is built from TRBV2 and TRBJ2-1, with D perhaps TRBD1 (5 bases). V lost 4 bases, J lost 7 bases, and 17 bases lay in between. CDR1 is SNHLY and CDR2 is FYNNEI in the germline V gene. The CDR3 length is 15 residues. The CDR3 reads CASSGRTPMGNEQFF. For the CDR3, the DNA is TGTGCCAGCAGTGGAAGGACACCCATGGGGAATGAGCAGTTCTTC.

The chain joins TRBV14 to TRBJ2-2; TRBD1 or TRBD2 may be the D gene (5 bases each). V lost 4 bases, J lost 4 bases, and 10 bases lay in between. The CDR3 runs to 14 residues. Germline CDR1 and CDR2: SGHDN and FVKESK. CDR3 sequence: CASSRPGRTGELFF. CDR3 DNA: TGTGCCAGCAGCCGCCCGGGGCGCACCGGGGAGCTGTTTTTT.

The chain combines TRBV7-3 with TRBJ2-3; 12 nucleotides match TRBD1. Trimming took 5 bases from V and 1 from J; bases not matched to a gene: 7. CDR3 length equals 17 residues. The V gene's germline CDR1 is SGHTA and CDR2 FQGTGA. The CDR3 here is CASSPSGTGGRTDTQYF. CDR3 bases: TGTGCCAGCAGCCCCTCCGGGACAGGGGGCCGCACAGATACGCAGTATTTT.

This chain joins TRBV5-1 and TRBJ1-6; D gene ambiguous. The CDR3 contains 14 residues. Trimming shortened V by 0 bases and J by 7 bases, and 8 bases separated the two germline ends. In germline, CDR1 is SGHRS, CDR2 YFSETQ. CDR3 DNA sequence: TGCGCCAGCAGCTTGGAGGGATCCAATTCACCCCTCCACTTT. The encoded protein is CASSLEGSNSPLHF. Looking up the rest from reference TRBV5-1 and TRBJ1-6 gives the full variable domain: KAGVTQTPRYLIKTRGQQVTLSCSPISGHRSVSWYQQTPGQGLQFLFEYFSETQRNKGNFPGRFSGRQFSNSRSEMNVSTLELGDSALYLCASSLEGSNSPLHFGNGTRLTVT.

The chain combines TRBV18 with TRBJ2-7, with D possibly being TRBD1 (8 bases). With 3 bases removed from V and 3 bases from J, the gap between germline ends came to 18 bases. The CDR3 covers 16 residues. Germline-derived CDR1 and CDR2 are KGHSH and LQKENI. The CDR3 is CASSPQGAGVGYEQYF. Here the CDR3 DNA reads TGTGCCAGCTCACCCCAGGGGGCGGGAGTTGGCTACGAGCAGTACTTC.

The J gene is TRBJ2-3, the V gene TRBV7-6; TRBD1 might be the D (5 bases). The germline gives CDR1 SGHVS, CDR2 FNYEAQ. The CDR3 runs 17 residues. Trimming took off 5 bases at V and 0 bases at J, with 18 bases between the two ends. The CDR3 protein is CASSPPTGRASTDTQYF. The DNA of the CDR3 is TGTGCCAGCAGCCCCCCCACAGGACGAGCTAGCACAGATACGCAGTATTTT.

The chain is built from TRBV21-1 and TRBJ2-1; the DNA was not compared with TRBD2, the D call given in the table. TRBV21-1 is marked as a pseudogene. This CDR3 is 19 amino acids long. The CDR3 loop reads CASSKAEASGTSSYNEQFF. In nucleotides, the CDR3 is TGTGCCAGCAGCAAAGCTGAGGCTAGCGGGACGAGCTCCTACAATGAGCAGTTCTTC.

The V gene is TRBV10-2, the J gene TRBJ1-1; D possibly corresponds to TRBD1 (5 bases). V was clipped by 2 bases and J by 5 bases, with 12 bases between them. The germline gives CDR1 WSHSY, CDR2 SAAADI. The CDR3 has 14 amino acids. CDR3 sequence: CASSERQGRTEAFF. DNA for the CDR3: TGCGCCAGCAGTGAGAGGCAGGGAAGGACTGAAGCTTTCTTT.

The V call is TRBV27, the J call TRBJ2-6; the D is unclear. Trimming cost V 2 bases and J 0 bases, with 14 bases left between them. This CDR3 has 18 residues. Germline V gene data show CDR1 as MNHEY and CDR2 as SMNVEV (reference sequence). CDR3 in DNA: TGTGCCAGCAGTTTAGAGCCCCCCGGGCTCTCTGGGGCCAACGTCCTGACTTTC. Amino acid sequence: CASSLEPPGLSGANVLTF.

The rearrangement uses TRBV6-1 and TRBJ1-2, with D perhaps TRBD1 (6 bases). Germline loops: CDR1 MNHNS, CDR2 SASEGT. Trimming cost V 7 bases and J 8 bases, with 14 bases left between them. This CDR3 is built from 12 residues. The CDR3, as DNA: TGTGCCAGCATCCAGGGGTTGCGGGGCTACACCTTC. The encoded protein is CASIQGLRGYTF.